This T cell receptor (beta chain) was profiled in a study of cytomegalovirus exposure and HLA in healthy donors. Primers included in the PCR were 60 Vbeta and 13 Jbeta primers. Original processing methods: A later analysis counted about 80 million unique TCR beta chains, around 10 million shared. Some clones are missing from TCRdb's copy, which holds only in-frame ones; the method was immunoSEQ multiplex PCR. D and trimming come from the DNA, and the V and J calls and clone size come from that table. The data show about 180,000 clones, 80% to 85% seen once. Whole-study results and caveats: Most CMV-associated TCR beta chains appeared HLA-restricted in a later analysis. In an earlier analysis, about 87% or about 30%: the productive usage of most TCR beta V segments.

Concerning this clone: Antigen unknown. Germline is not matched at one junction end, which may reflect a read error.

This receptor was obtained from a man aged 30 to 39 in good health and CMV-seronegative. The sequencing input was PBMCs.

CDR3 bases: TGTGCCAGCAGCGTAGATGCGGAATACACTGAGCAGTTCTTC. This translates into CASSVDAEYTEQFF. J is TRBJ2-1 and V is TRBV9; D ambiguous. The CDR3 is 14 residues long. Per the germline V gene, CDR1 is SGDLS and CDR2 is YYNGEE.